This T cell receptor (beta chain) originates from a study of blood T cell repertoires in COVID-19. Germline lookup yields CDR1 MDHEN and CDR2 SYDVKM. The CDR3 totals 14 residues. The V and J ends lost 5 bases and 4 bases respectively, with 14 bases between them. Per the authors' pipeline: Researchers report that nucleated cell counts were estimated from reference gene primer amplification. Assay used: immunoSEQ multiplex PCR; TCRdb lists only in-frame clones, some missing. V, J and clone size derive from that table, while D and trimming were established from the DNA sequence. Counted here are fewer than 350,000 clones, roughly 89% occurring once; the ten biggest clones make up approximately 5.7%. Two consecutive negative NP/OP PCR tests, clearance, or resolved symptoms defined Cohort 3 recovery.

The sequence was collected from a woman in her thirties or forties who had recovered from COVID-19. V and J are TRBV28 and TRBJ1-1; the D is unclear. The sequencing sample was made of PBMCs or T cells enriched from blood (not recorded which). The CDR3 nucleotides are TGTGCCAGCAGTCCGCAAGGGAGGAGCACTGAAGCTTTCTTT. Protein sequence: CASSPQGRSTEAFF.